Listed here is a single T cell receptor (beta chain). This same CDR3 is encoded by further DNA sequences in the sample. Per the original methods: Amplification of reference gene primers provided the estimated nucleated cell counts. Method: immunoSEQ multiplex PCR; TCRdb's copy keeps in-frame clones and lacks some. V and J calls and clone size are as listed in that table; D and trimming were resolved from the DNA. This sample has about 130,000 clones, with around 76% found just once. This sample was taken from a study of blood T cell repertoires in COVID-19. Study-level background: Samples representing acute and convalescent COVID-19 were sourced from the United States, Italy and Spain. The analysed material was cDNA or gDNA that came from T cells, B-cell-depleted T cells, or PBMCs.

The CDR3 spans 13 residues. Germline CDR1 SNHLY, CDR2 FYNNEI. V lost 8 bases to trimming and J lost 4 bases, with 14 bases between them. The rearrangement joins TRBV2 to TRBJ1-2; perhaps TRBD1 as D (5 bases). Sequences were obtained from peripheral blood. The TCR comes from a man aged 60 to 75 with acute or convalescent COVID-19. DNA for the CDR3: TGTGCCAGCTTCCGACAGACGGGCTATGGCTACACCTTC. Translated, it gives CASFRQTGYGYTF.